Below, one T cell receptor (beta chain) is given with its context. Its antigen is still unknown. Sequencing templates came from extracted RNA that was reverse transcribed into cDNA. Clones were read by immunoSEQ multiplex PCR, and TCRdb kept only the in-frame ones, dropping some. There are about 190,000 clones in the sample; 45% to 75% occur only once, and 0.65% to 0.7% lies in the top ten. The treatment here: oral pan-JAK inhibitor, 5-10 mg twice daily. Sorted populations comprised CD4+ and CD8+ T cells obtained from PBMCs. These data belong to a study of CD8+ T cells in alopecia areata. In the study overall: Administration of oral tofacitinib to treated patients was at 5 to 10 mg twice daily. Whole-study results and caveats: During tofacitinib treatment, many expanded lesional clones remained in scalp and blood.

Source: CD4+ T cells sorted from blood, taken at week 4, from a patient treated with tofacitinib. This TCR was recovered from a human donor with alopecia areata.

The chain's CDR3 is CASGMEGGGQPQHF. The CDR3 nucleotides read TGTGCCAGCGGGATGGAGGGGGGAGGTCAGCCCCAGCATTTT. The genes are TRBV5-5 and TRBJ1-5, with D possibly matching TRBD1 (6 bases). CDR3 length: 14 amino acids. Germline CDR1 is SGHKS and CDR2 is YYEKEE (reference sequence). Trimming left V 7 bases short and J 6 bases short, with 17 bases between.